Listed here are 30 T cell receptor beta chains from one sample, sequenced in a study of PD-1 blockade in classical Hodgkin lymphoma (dated by TCRdb to 2018 to 2020). Library preparation employed the immunoSEQ multiplex PCR assay. The table was pulled from immuneACCESS by TCRdb, which kept in-frame rearrangements only. Such tables lose some clones; where checked, under half of the loss comes from unresolved V genes, and the rest has no known cause. The sample table lists about 30,000 clones, about 85% of them with a count of one. The ten largest account for 0.95% to 1.5% of the sample. The label giving this sample's time point can be read as: newly diagnosed, previously untreated cHL patient sample. A Miltenyi CD4+ T cell isolation kit was used for magnetic negative selection to purify CD4+ T cells from thawed PBMCs. The specimen was CD4+ T cells from blood. These receptors all stem from a human donor with classical Hodgkin lymphoma.

The chain couples TRBV19 to TRBJ1-5, with D possibly being TRBD1 (5 bases). The CDR3 has 10 residues. Germline loops: CDR1 LNHDA, CDR2 SQIVND (reference sequence). Trimming left V 11 bases short and J 4 bases short, with 6 bases between. CDR3 protein: CAGGNQPQHF. The CDR3, as DNA: TGTGCCGGGGGGAATCAGCCCCAGCATTTT.

Note on this clone: This same CDR3 is encoded by further DNA sequences in the sample. The CDR3 nucleotides read TGTGCCAGCAGTGGGGACAGGGCAGAGACCCAGTACTTC. This codes for CASSGDRAETQYF. V usage is TRBV2 and J usage is TRBJ2-5; 9 bases map to TRBD1. The germline V gene encodes CDR1 SNHLY and CDR2 FYNNEI. V shed 4 bases and J 4 bases; nucleotides not matched to a gene: 1. The CDR3 consists of 13 residues.

This chain uses TRBV6-5 with TRBJ2-1; 10 nucleotides match TRBD2. The germline V gene has CDR1 MNHEY and CDR2 SVGAGI. The CDR3 is 14 residues long. J was trimmed by 10 bases and V by 6 bases; bases with no gene match: 9. CDR3 sequence: CASRLSGRVGEQFF. The CDR3 DNA is TGTGCCAGCAGGCTCAGCGGGAGGGTAGGGGAGCAGTTCTTC.

The chain has TRBV28 and TRBJ1-4; D not resolved. The CDR3 contains 15 residues. V gave up 6 bases and J gave up 0 bases, with 11 bases separating them. The germline V gene has CDR1 MDHEN and CDR2 SYDVKM. The CDR3 DNA follows: TGTGCCAGCAGCTTAGAGATGACAACTAATGAAAAACTGTTTTTT. Translation gives CASSLEMTTNEKLFF.

This rearrangement joins TRBV11-2 to TRBJ1-1, with 7 bases lining up with TRBD1. Per the germline V gene, CDR1 is SGHAT and CDR2 is FQNNGV. The CDR3 consists of 14 residues. Trimming took 5 bases from V and 1 from J; bases not matched to a gene: 4. The CDR3 reads CASSQQGRNTEAFF. CDR3 nucleotide sequence: TGTGCCAGCAGCCAACAGGGGCGGAACACTGAAGCTTTCTTT.

This clone has only one observation. The genes are TRBV6-1 and TRBJ2-7, with 10 bases matching TRBD2. The CDR3 has 13 residues. CDR1 MNHNS and CDR2 SASEGT come from the germline V gene. Germline trimming cut 9 bases from V and 7 bases from J; bases unmatched to any gene: 9. This CDR3 is CASQTSGRPEQYF. The CDR3 DNA reads as TGTGCCAGTCAGACTAGCGGGCGCCCGGAGCAGTACTTC.

The J gene is TRBJ2-5, the V gene TRBV7-8; a weak D match, TRBD2 (5 bases). CDR1 and CDR2 from the germline V gene are SGHVS and FQNEAQ. V was trimmed by 5 bases and J by 2 bases, leaving 12 bases between them. This CDR3 has 14 amino acids. The CDR3 DNA is TGTGCCAGCAGCCCCGGCGGCGGGCAAGAGACCCAGTACTTC. It encodes CASSPGGGQETQYF.

Comments on this clone: The sample contains more than one DNA sequence encoding this CDR3. The rearrangement joins TRBV18 to TRBJ1-2; TRBD1 matches 9 bases. This CDR3 is built from 13 residues. The junction had 2 bases not matched to a gene; V was cut back by 3 bases and J by 6 bases. Germline V gene data show CDR1 as KGHSH and CDR2 as LQKENI. CDR3 protein: CASSPGQGDGYTF. CDR3 DNA: TGTGCCAGCTCACCGGGACAGGGCGATGGCTACACCTTC.

The chain recombines TRBV5-4 with TRBJ1-6, with unresolved D. The V and J ends lost 1 base and 1 base respectively, with 9 bases between them. The length of the CDR3 is 16 residues. The germline V gene encodes CDR1 SGHNT and CDR2 YYREEE (reference sequence). CDR3 in amino acids: CASSLRMTSYNSPLHF. CDR3 DNA sequence: TGTGCCAGCAGCTTGAGGATGACTTCCTATAATTCACCCCTCCACTTT. Filled out from reference TRBV5-4 and TRBJ1-6, the complete variable domain reads ETGVTQSPTHLIKTRGQQVTLRCSSQSGHNTVSWYQQALGQGPQFIFQYYREEENGRGNFPPRFSGLQFPNYSSELNVNALELDDSALYLCASSLRMTSYNSPLHFGNGTRLTVT.

Written as DNA, the CDR3 is TGTGCCAGCCGTTCGGGGCGGCACTCGAACACCGGGGAGCTGTTTTTT. It is translated as CASRSGRHSNTGELFF. The chain is built from TRBV28 and TRBJ2-2, with D perhaps matching TRBD1 or TRBD2 (5 bases each). Germline assignment: CDR1 MDHEN and CDR2 SYDVKM. The CDR3 loop spans 16 amino acids. V lost 8 bases and J lost 0, with 16 bases in between.

The rearrangement uses TRBV7-9 and TRBJ1-2; D unclear. CDR1 and CDR2 (germline): SEHNR, FQNEAQ (reference sequence). Trimming pared 5 bases from V and 5 bases from J, leaving 18 bases between. CDR3 length: 15 residues. CDR3 amino acids: CASSEAGPIIYGYTF. The CDR3 DNA is TGTGCCAGCAGCGAGGCCGGTCCAATAATATATGGCTACACCTTC.

This clone turned up a few times. The chain uses TRBV29-1 and TRBJ1-1; TRBD1 aligns across 10 bases. Trimming cost V 3 bases and J 10 bases; bases outside gene matches: 2. The germline V gene has CDR1 SQVTM and CDR2 ANQGSEA. The CDR3 length is 11 residues. CDR3 in amino acids: CSVDRDRGAFF. The CDR3 DNA follows: TGCAGCGTTGATAGGGACAGGGGAGCTTTCTTT.

The V and J genes are TRBV14 and TRBJ2-1, with TRBD1 as a possible D gene (6 bases). Germline-derived CDR1 and CDR2 are SGHDN and FVKESK. V gave up 4 bases and J gave up 7 bases, with 11 bases separating them. CDR3 length: 13 amino acids. CDR3 loop: CASSRTGWNEQFF. The CDR3 nucleotides are TGTGCCAGCAGCCGAACAGGGTGGAATGAGCAGTTCTTC.

The genes are TRBV7-2 and TRBJ2-1, with 8 bases that match TRBD2. From germline, CDR1 is SGHTA and CDR2 FQGNSA. Trimming removed 2 bases from V and 0 bases from J; junction bases left unmatched: 12. This CDR3 is built from 19 residues. The CDR3 bases are TGTGCCAGCAGCTTAACAGGTCTAGCGGGCCTAAGCTCCTACAATGAGCAGTTCTTC. It encodes CASSLTGLAGLSSYNEQFF.

DNA of the CDR3: TGTGCCAGCTCCGGCCAGGGGACAGATACGCAGTATTTT. Its protein product is CASSGQGTDTQYF. V gene TRBV18 combines with J gene TRBJ2-3; TRBD1 is a possible D gene (6 bases). Looked up from germline, CDR1 is KGHSH and CDR2 is LQKENI. With 6 bases removed from V and 3 bases from J, the gap between germline ends came to 10 bases. CDR3 length: 13 residues.

Turning to this clone: The junction does not match germline at one end; this may be a read error. The rearrangement uses TRBV29-1 and TRBJ2-1; 13 bases line up with TRBD2. Germline-derived CDR1 and CDR2 are SQVTM and ANQGSEA. The CDR3 runs 15 residues. The CDR3 loop is CSVGGLAGAYNEQFF. The CDR3, as DNA: TGCAGCGTGGGAGGACTAGCGGGAGCCTATAATGAGCAGTTCTTC.

This sequence joins TRBV11-2 and TRBJ2-1; tentatively, D is TRBD2 (6 bases). V was clipped by 1 base and J by 15 bases, with 16 bases between them. This CDR3 is built from 13 residues. From germline, CDR1 is SGHAT and CDR2 FQNNGV. CDR3 residues: CASSLGLAERGFF. The CDR3, as DNA: TGTGCCAGCAGCTTAGGATTAGCGGAGAGAGGGTTCTTC.

The chain uses TRBV6-6 and TRBJ1-2; D unclear. Germline loops: CDR1 MNHNY, CDR2 SVGAGI (reference sequence). There are 11 residues in the CDR3. Between the trimmed V and J ends, which lost 6 bases and 3 bases, there was a span of 5 bases. The chain's CDR3 is CASSLDYGYTF. The CDR3 bases are TGTGCCAGCAGCCTAGACTATGGCTACACCTTC.

The chain joins TRBV7-9 to TRBJ2-5; TRBD1 is a possible D gene (6 bases). The V end was cut by 0 bases, the J end by 1 base, with 12 bases between. This CDR3 has 16 amino acids. Germline CDR1 is SEHNR and CDR2 is FQNEAQ (reference sequence). CDR3 loop: CASSLAGALIQETQYF. The CDR3 DNA reads TGTGCCAGCAGCTTAGCGGGGGCATTAATCCAAGAGACCCAGTACTTC.

The chain combines TRBV7-3 with TRBJ2-7, with TRBD2 matching over 8 bases. CDR1 is SGHTA, CDR2 FQGTGA, per germline. V shed 6 bases, J shed 5 bases, and the junction held 12 bases outside the gene matches. CDR3 size: 15 residues. CDR3 DNA sequence: TGTGCCAGCAGACCCGCCGGGACTAGAATCGACGAGCAGTACTTC. Protein product: CASRPAGTRIDEQYF.

The chain employs TRBV27 and TRBJ1-2; tentative D call: TRBD1 (5 bases). This CDR3 spans 13 amino acids. V lost 6 bases and J lost 2, with 10 bases in between. Germline CDR1 and CDR2: MNHEY and SMNVEV (reference sequence). DNA of the CDR3: TGTGCCAGCAGCTACCGGGACAACTATGGCTACACCTTC. It translates to CASSYRDNYGYTF.

V gene TRBV9 combines with J gene TRBJ2-1; TRBD2 matches 7 bases. CDR3 length: 17 residues. Germline V gene sequence: CDR1 SGDLS, CDR2 YYNGEE. The J segment lost 0 bases and the V segment lost 1 base, leaving 7 bases of the junction unmatched. The CDR3 sequence is CASSVISGIGSYNEQFF. The CDR3, as DNA: TGTGCCAGCAGCGTAATCAGCGGGATTGGCTCCTACAATGAGCAGTTCTTC.

J is TRBJ2-2 and V is TRBV5-1; maybe TRBD1 (6 bases). Per germline, CDR1 SGHRS and CDR2 YFSETQ. The CDR3 is made up of 14 amino acids. Trimming removed 2 bases from V and 3 bases from J, with 8 bases in between. CDR3 residues: CASSFKGDTGELFF. In DNA, the CDR3 is TGCGCCAGCAGCTTTAAGGGGGACACCGGGGAGCTGTTTTTT. The whole variable domain, remainder taken from reference TRBV5-1 and TRBJ2-2, is KAGVTQTPRYLIKTRGQQVTLSCSPISGHRSVSWYQQTPGQGLQFLFEYFSETQRNKGNFPGRFSGRQFSNSRSEMNVSTLELGDSALYLCASSFKGDTGELFFGEGSRLTVL.

The chain has TRBV2 and TRBJ2-3; D unresolved. Germline lookup yields CDR1 SNHLY and CDR2 FYNNEI. The CDR3 consists of 11 residues. Trimming shortened V by 8 bases and J by 5 bases, and 8 bases separated the two germline ends. CDR3 sequence (DNA): TGTGCCAGCGCAGTATTAGATACGCAGTATTTT. This translates into CASAVLDTQYF.

J is TRBJ2-7 and V is TRBV18, with TRBD1 matching over 7 bases. V shed 0 bases and J 3 bases; nucleotides not matched to a gene: 5. This CDR3 has 15 amino acids. In germline, CDR1 is KGHSH, CDR2 LQKENI. The CDR3 DNA follows: TGTGCCAGCTCACCACCGGGACAGCCGAGCTACGAGCAGTACTTC. This translates into CASSPPGQPSYEQYF.

The V call is TRBV5-1, the J call TRBJ2-7; 9 nucleotides agree with TRBD1. Germline V lookup: CDR1 SGHRS, CDR2 YFSETQ. Unmatched junction bases numbered 10, after V lost 1 base and J lost 2 bases. This CDR3 contains 17 residues. CDR3 sequence: CASSLIPHRTGAYEQYV. As DNA, the CDR3 is TGCGCCAGCAGCTTGATTCCGCATCGGACAGGGGCCTACGAGCAGTACGTC.

V is TRBV18 and J is TRBJ1-5; D gene uncertain. The germline V and J ends were trimmed by 6 bases and 4 bases, with 7 bases remaining between them. From germline, CDR1 is KGHSH and CDR2 LQKENI. The CDR3 totals 12 residues. The CDR3 here is CASSWENQPQHF. Here the CDR3 DNA reads TGTGCCAGCTCGTGGGAGAATCAGCCCCAGCATTTT. The whole variable domain, remainder taken from reference TRBV18 and TRBJ1-5, is NAGVMQNPRHLVRRRGQEARLRCSPMKGHSHVYWYRQLPEEGLKFMVYLQKENIIDESGMPKERFSAEFPKEGPSILRIQQVVRGDSAAYFCASSWENQPQHFGDGTRLSIL.

There are a few counts of this clone. The V call is TRBV9, the J call TRBJ1-3, with 7 bases matching TRBD1. The V gene's germline CDR1 is SGDLS and CDR2 YYNGEE. The CDR3 consists of 16 residues. J lost 0 bases, V lost 5 bases, and 8 bases had no gene match. CDR3 sequence (DNA): TGTGCCAGCAGTGTCCTAACAGGGGACTCTGGAAACACCATATATTTT. It yields the protein CASSVLTGDSGNTIYF.

The chain carries TRBV28 and TRBJ1-3; no firm D call. This CDR3 contains 15 residues. Trimming removed 6 bases at V and 0 bases at J, with 12 bases between. Germline values: CDR1 MDHEN, CDR2 SYDVKM. CDR3 protein: CASRLDISSGNTIYF. The CDR3 DNA reads TGTGCCAGCAGACTTGACATTTCCTCTGGAAACACCATATATTTT.

The rearrangement joins TRBV5-1 to TRBJ2-1; 8 nucleotides match TRBD1. Germline CDR1 SGHRS, CDR2 YFSETQ. V was clipped by 4 bases and J by 5 bases; unmatched bases: 8. The CDR3 extends over 15 amino acids. CDR3 DNA sequence: TGCGCCAGCAGCATTCGACAGGGGTCAAACAATGAGCAGTTCTTC. Amino acids: CASSIRQGSNNEQFF.